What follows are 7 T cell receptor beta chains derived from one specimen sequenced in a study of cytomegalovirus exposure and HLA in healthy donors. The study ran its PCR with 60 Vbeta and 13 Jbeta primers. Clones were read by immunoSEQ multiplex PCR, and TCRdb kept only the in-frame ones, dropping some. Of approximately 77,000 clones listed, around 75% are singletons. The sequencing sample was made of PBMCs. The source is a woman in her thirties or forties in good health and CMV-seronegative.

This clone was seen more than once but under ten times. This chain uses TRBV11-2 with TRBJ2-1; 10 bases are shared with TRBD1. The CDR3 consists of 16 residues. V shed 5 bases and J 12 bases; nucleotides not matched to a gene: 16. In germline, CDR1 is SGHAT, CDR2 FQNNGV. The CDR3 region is CASSKRSGTGDLGQFF. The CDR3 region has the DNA TGTGCCAGCAGCAAGCGCTCCGGGACAGGGGACCTCGGGCAGTTCTTC.

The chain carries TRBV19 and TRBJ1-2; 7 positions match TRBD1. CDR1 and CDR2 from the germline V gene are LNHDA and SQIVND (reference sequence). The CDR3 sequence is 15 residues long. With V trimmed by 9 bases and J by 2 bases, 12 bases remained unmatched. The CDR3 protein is CASQTTGTVNYGYTF. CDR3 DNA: TGTGCCAGCCAGACGACCGGGACAGTCAACTATGGCTACACCTTC.

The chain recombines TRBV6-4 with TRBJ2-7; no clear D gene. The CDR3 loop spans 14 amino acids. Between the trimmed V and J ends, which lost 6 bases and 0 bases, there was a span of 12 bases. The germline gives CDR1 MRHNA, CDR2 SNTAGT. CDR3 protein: CASRPTRHSYEQYF. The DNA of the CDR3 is TGTGCCAGCAGACCGACAAGACACTCCTACGAGCAGTACTTC.

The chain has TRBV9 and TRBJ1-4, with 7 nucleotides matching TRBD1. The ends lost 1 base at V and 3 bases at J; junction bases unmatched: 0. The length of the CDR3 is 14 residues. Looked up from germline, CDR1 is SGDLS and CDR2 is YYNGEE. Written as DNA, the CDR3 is TGTGCCAGCAGCGTACAGGGGGCTAATGAAAAACTGTTTTTT. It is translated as CASSVQGANEKLFF.

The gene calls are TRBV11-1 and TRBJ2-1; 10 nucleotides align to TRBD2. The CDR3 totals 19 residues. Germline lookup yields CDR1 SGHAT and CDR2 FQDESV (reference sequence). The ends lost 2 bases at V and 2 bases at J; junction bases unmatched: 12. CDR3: CASSLKTSGYASPYNEQFF. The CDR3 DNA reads TGTGCCAGCAGCTTAAAGACTAGCGGGTACGCATCCCCCTACAATGAGCAGTTCTTC.

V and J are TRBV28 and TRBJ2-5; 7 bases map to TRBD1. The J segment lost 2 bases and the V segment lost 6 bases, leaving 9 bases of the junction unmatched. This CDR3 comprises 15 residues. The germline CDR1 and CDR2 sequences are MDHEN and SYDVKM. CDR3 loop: CASRRLTGQQETQYF. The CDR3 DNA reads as TGTGCCAGCAGACGGTTGACAGGGCAACAAGAGACCCAGTACTTC.

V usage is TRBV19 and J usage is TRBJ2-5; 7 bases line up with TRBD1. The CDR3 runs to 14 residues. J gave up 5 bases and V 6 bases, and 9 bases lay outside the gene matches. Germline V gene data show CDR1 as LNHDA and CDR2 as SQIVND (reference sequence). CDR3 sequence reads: CASRLNRGAETQYF. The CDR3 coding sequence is TGTGCCAGTAGGTTGAACAGGGGAGCCGAGACCCAGTACTTC.